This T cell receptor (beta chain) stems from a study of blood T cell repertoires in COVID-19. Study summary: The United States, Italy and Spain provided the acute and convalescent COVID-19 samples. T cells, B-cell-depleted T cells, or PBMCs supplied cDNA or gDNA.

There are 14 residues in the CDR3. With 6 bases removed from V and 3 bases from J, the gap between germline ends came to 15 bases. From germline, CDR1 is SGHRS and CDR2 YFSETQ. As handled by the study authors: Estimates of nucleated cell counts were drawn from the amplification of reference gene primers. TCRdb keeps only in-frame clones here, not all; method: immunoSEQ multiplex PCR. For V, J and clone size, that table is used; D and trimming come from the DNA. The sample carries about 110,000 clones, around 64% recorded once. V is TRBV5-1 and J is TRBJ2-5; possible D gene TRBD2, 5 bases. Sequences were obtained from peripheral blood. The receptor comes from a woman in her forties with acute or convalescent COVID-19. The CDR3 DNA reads TGCGCCAGCAACCGAGGAGGAGGAGAAGAGACCCAGTACTTC. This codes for CASNRGGGEETQYF.